This T cell receptor (beta chain) was identified during a study of CD8+ T cells in alopecia areata. Across the study: In an open-label trial, patients got 5 to 10 mg tofacitinib twice daily. Tofacitinib ran 6 to 18 months, followed by 6 months off drug.

The treatment was: oral pan-JAK inhibitor, 5-10 mg twice daily. Alopecia areata patients provided lesional scalp punch biopsies and peripheral blood, both collected for the study. CDR3 length: 14 amino acids. CDR1 is ENHRY and CDR2 is SYGVKD in the germline V gene. With 2 bases removed from V and 5 bases from J, the gap between germline ends came to 10 bases. RNA was isolated and reverse transcribed to cDNA, the sequencing template. TCRdb keeps only in-frame clones here, not all; method: immunoSEQ multiplex PCR. Among roughly 5,900 clones, 63% were seen once, and the ten largest hold over 6.5%. The study, taken as a whole, reports: In patients, TCRs were shared less clearly than in mice, and HLA may possibly be involved.

A remark on this clone: Antigen unknown.

The genes are TRBV10-3 and TRBJ1-5; no reliable D call. The starting material was skin, obtained between weeks 30 and 35, from a patient treated with tofacitinib. This clonotype was sampled from a human donor with alopecia areata. CDR3 DNA sequence: TGTGCCATCAGTGAGGCCAGGAGTGATCAGCCCCAGCATTTT. Translation: CAISEARSDQPQHF.